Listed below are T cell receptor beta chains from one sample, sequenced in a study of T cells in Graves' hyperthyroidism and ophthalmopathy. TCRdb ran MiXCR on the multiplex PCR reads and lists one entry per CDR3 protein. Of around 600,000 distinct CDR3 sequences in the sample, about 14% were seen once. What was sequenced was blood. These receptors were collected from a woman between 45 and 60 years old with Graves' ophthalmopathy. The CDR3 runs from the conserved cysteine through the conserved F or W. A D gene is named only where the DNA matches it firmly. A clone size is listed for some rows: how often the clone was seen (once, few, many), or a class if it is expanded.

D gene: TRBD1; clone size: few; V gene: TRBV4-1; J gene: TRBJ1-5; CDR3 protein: CASSQARTGADQPQHF; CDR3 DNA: TGCGCCAGCAGCCAAGCCAGGACAGGGGCCGATCAGCCCCAGCATTTT
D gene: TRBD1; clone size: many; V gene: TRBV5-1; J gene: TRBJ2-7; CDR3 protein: CASSLLWDSNYEQYF; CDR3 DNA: TGCGCCAGCAGCTTGTTATGGGACAGTAACTACGAGCAGTACTTC
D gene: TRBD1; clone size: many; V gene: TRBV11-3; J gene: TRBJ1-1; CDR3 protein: CASSPRPDRGRTEAFF; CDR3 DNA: TGTGCCAGCAGCCCCCGCCCGGACAGGGGGAGGACTGAAGCTTTCTTT
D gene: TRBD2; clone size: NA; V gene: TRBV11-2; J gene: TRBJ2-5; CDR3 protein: CASSSTGRAGQETQYF; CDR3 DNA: TGTGCCAGCAGCTCCACCGGGAGAGCGGGGCAAGAGACCCAGTACTTC
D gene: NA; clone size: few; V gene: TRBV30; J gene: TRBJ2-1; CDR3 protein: CAWSGLLAALVNEQFF; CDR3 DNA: TGTGCCTGGAGTGGTCTACTAGCTGCCCTGGTCAATGAGCAGTTCTTC
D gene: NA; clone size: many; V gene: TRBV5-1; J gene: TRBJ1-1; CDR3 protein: CASSSTGGANTEAFF; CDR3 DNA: TGCGCCAGCAGCTCCACCGGGGGGGCGAACACTGAAGCTTTCTTT
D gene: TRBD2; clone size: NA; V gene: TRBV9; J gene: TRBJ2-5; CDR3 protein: CASSPRLAGDQETQYF; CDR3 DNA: TGTGCCAGCAGCCCCCGGCTAGCGGGAGACCAAGAGACCCAGTACTTC
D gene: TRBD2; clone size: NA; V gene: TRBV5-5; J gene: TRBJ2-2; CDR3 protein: CASSFPRLAGSGRELFF; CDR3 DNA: TGTGCCAGCAGCTTCCCCCGACTAGCGGGAAGTGGCCGGGAGCTGTTTTTT
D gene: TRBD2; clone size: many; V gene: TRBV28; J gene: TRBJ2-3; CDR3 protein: CASSPQALAGADTQYF; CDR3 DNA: TGTGCCAGCAGTCCCCAAGCCCTAGCGGGAGCAGATACGCAGTATTTT
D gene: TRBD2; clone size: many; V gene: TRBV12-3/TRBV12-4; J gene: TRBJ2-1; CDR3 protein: CASSGGTSDSYNEQFF; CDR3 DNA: TGTGCCAGCAGCGGCGGGACTAGCGACTCCTACAATGAGCAGTTCTTC
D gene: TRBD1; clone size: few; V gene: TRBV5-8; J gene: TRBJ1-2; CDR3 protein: CASAIGQGNGYTF; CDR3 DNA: TGTGCCAGCGCCATAGGACAGGGGAATGGCTACACCTTC
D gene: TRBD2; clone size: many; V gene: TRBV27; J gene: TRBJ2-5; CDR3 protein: CASSLSASGKETQYF; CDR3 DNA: TGTGCCAGCAGTTTATCGGCTAGCGGGAAAGAGACCCAGTACTTC
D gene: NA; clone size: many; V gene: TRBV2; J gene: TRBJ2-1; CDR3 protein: CASSEEGSYNEQFF; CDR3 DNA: TGTGCCAGCAGTGAAGAGGGCTCCTACAATGAGCAGTTCTTC
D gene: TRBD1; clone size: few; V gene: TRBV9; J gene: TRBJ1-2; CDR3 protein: CASSVGTANYGYTF; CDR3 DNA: TGTGCCAGCAGCGTCGGGACAGCTAACTATGGCTACACCTTC
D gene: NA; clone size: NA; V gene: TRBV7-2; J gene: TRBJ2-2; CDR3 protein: CASTEGGVNTGELFF; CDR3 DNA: TGTGCCTCCACGGAGGGGGGGGTCAACACCGGGGAGCTGTTTTTT
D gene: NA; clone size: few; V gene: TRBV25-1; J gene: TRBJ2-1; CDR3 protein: CASSEYGQKEYNEQFF; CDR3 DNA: TGTGCCAGCAGTGAATATGGGCAGAAAGAATACAATGAGCAGTTCTTC
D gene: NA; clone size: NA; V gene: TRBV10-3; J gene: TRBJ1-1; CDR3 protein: CAIMSNTEAFF; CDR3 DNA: TGTGCCATCATGTCGAACACTGAAGCTTTCTTT
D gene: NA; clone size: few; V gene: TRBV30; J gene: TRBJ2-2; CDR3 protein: CAWSGGRWAGELFF; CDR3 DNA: TGTGCCTGGAGTGGGGGACGGTGGGCCGGGGAGCTGTTTTTT
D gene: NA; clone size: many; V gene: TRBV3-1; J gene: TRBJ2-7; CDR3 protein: CASSLKLRLSSYEQYF; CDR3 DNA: TGTGCCAGCAGCCTAAAACTGCGCTTAAGCTCCTACGAGCAGTACTTC
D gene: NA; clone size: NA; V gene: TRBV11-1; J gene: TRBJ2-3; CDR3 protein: CASSSPPDHTDTQYF; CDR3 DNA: TGTGCCAGCAGCTCCCCCCCGGACCACACAGATACGCAGTATTTT
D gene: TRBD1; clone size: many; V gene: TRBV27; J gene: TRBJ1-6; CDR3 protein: CASSLVFGQGKPPLHF; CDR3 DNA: TGTGCCAGCAGTTTAGTCTTTGGACAGGGGAAGCCACCCCTCCACTTT
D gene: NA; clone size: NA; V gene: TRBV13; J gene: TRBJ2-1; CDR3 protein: CASSNITREQFF; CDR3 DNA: TGTGCCAGCAGCAACATTACCAGGGAGCAGTTCTTC
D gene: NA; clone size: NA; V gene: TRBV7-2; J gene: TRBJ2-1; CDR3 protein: CASSLMAGSNEQFF; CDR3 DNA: TGTGCCAGCAGTTTGATGGCAGGATCGAATGAGCAGTTCTTC
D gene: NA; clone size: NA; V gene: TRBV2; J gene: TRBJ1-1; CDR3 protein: CASNPMGATEAFF; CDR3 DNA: TGTGCCAGCAACCCAATGGGTGCCACTGAAGCTTTCTTT
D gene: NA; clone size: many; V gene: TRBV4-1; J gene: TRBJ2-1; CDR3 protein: CASSQAGLEQFF; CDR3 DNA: TGCGCCAGCAGCCAAGCGGGTTTGGAGCAGTTCTTC
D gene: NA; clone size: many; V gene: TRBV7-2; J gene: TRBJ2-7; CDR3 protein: CASSLGASRSYEQYF; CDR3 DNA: TGTGCCAGCAGCTTAGGAGCTAGCCGTTCCTACGAGCAGTACTTC
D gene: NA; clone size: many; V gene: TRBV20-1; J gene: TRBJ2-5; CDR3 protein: CSARWGWGQETQYF; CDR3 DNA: TGCAGTGCTAGGTGGGGGTGGGGCCAAGAGACCCAGTACTTC
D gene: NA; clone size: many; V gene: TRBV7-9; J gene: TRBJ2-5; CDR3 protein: CASNGETQYF; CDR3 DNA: TGTGCCAGCAACGGGGAGACCCAGTACTTC
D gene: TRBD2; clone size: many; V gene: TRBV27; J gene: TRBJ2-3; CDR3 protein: CASSLLAGGFGVTQYF; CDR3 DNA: TGTGCCAGCAGTTTACTAGCGGGAGGGTTCGGTGTTACGCAGTATTTT
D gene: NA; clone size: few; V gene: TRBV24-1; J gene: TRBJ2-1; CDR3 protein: CATSGLGTGEQFF; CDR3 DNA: TGTGCCACCAGTGGTCTAGGTACCGGTGAGCAGTTCTTC
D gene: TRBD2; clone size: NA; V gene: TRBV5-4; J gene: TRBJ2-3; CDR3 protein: CASYSYGTIGTDTQYF; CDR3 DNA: TGTGCCAGCTACTCTTACGGGACTATCGGCACAGATACGCAGTATTTT
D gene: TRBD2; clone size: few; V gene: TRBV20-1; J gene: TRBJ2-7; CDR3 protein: CSARGLAGASNSYEQYF; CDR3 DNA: TGCAGTGCTAGAGGACTAGCGGGAGCGTCGAACTCCTACGAGCAGTACTTC
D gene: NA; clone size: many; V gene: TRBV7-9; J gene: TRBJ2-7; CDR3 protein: CASGKQGWDEQYF; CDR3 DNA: TGTGCCAGCGGGAAACAGGGATGGGACGAGCAGTACTTC
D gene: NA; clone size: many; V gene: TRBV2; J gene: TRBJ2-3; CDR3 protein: CASRETRNTQYF; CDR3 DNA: TGTGCCAGCAGAGAGACTCGTAATACGCAGTATTTT
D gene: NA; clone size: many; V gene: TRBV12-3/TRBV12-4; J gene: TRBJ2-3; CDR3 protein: CASNPPGGDADTQYF; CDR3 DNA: TGTGCCAGCAATCCTCCCGGGGGTGACGCAGATACGCAGTATTTT
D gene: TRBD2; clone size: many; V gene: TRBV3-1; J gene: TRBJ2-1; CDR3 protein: CASSPLAGGYNNEQFF; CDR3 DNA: TGTGCCAGCAGCCCCCTAGCGGGAGGTTACAACAATGAGCAGTTCTTC
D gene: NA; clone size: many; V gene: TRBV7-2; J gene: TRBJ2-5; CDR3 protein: CASSLSTGQETQYF; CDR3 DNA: TGTGCCAGCAGCTTATCAACGGGACAAGAGACCCAGTACTTC
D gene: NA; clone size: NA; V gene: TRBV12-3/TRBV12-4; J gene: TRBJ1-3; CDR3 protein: CASSLAVGNTIYF; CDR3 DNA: TGTGCCAGCAGTTTAGCAGTAGGAAACACCATATATTTT
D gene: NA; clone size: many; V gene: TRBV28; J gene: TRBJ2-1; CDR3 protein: CASSLYAGNEQFF; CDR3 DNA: TGTGCCAGCAGTTTATACGCGGGCAATGAGCAGTTCTTC
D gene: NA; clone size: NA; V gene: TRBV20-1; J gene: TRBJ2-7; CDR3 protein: CSALGPGVGSRGEQYF; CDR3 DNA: TGCAGTGCGTTAGGACCGGGAGTGGGCTCACGAGGCGAGCAGTACTTC
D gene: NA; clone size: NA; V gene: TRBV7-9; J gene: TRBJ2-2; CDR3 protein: CASSLKGGELFF; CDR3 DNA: TGTGCCAGCAGCTTAAAAGGCGGGGAGCTGTTTTTT
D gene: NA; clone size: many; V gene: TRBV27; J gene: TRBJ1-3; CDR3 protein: CASGRGASGNTIYF; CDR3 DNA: TGTGCCAGCGGAAGGGGGGCCTCTGGAAACACCATATATTTT
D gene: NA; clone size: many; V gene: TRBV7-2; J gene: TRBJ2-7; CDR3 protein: CASSLIGSYEQYF; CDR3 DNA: TGTGCCAGCAGCTTAATCGGGTCCTACGAGCAGTACTTC
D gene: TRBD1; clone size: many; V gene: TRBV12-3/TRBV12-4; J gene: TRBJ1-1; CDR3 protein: CASSIPDRGTINTEAFF; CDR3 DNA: TGTGCCAGCAGTATACCTGACAGGGGTACAATCAACACTGAAGCTTTCTTT
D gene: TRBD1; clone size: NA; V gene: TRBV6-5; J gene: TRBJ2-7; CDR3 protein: CASSSGQGWSYEQYF; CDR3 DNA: TGTGCCAGCAGTTCCGGACAGGGGTGGTCCTACGAGCAGTACTTC
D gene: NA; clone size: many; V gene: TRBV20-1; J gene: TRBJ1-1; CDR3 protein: CSARPGWDTEAFF; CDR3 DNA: TGCAGTGCTAGGCCGGGATGGGACACTGAAGCTTTCTTT
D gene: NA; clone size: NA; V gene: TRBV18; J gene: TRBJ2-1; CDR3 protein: CASSPSTDNEQFF; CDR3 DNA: TGTGCCAGCTCACCATCCACAGACAATGAGCAGTTCTTC
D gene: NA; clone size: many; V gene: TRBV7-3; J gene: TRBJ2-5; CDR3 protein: CASSFEQTQETQYF; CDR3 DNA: TGTGCCAGCAGCTTTGAACAGACTCAAGAGACCCAGTACTTC
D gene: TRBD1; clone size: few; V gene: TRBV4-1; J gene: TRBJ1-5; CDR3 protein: CASSLGQGFNQPQHF; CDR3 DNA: TGCGCCAGCAGCCTGGGACAGGGGTTCAATCAGCCCCAGCATTTT